The sequence of this TCR beta chain was determined in a study of cytomegalovirus exposure and HLA in healthy donors. The CDR3 runs to 17 residues. Trimming cost V 1 base and J 2 bases; bases outside gene matches: 8. Germline V gene lookup returns CDR1 MGHRA and CDR2 YSYEKL. With respect to this clone: Its antigen is currently unknown.

The study, taken as a whole, reports: Altogether, 150 to 200 TCR beta chains were recorded as cytomegalovirus-associated.

Primers for the PCR totalled 60 Vbeta and 13 Jbeta. Assay: immunoSEQ multiplex PCR; the TCRdb copy retains only in-frame clones and omits some. This table has under 150,000 clones, about 85% appearing once. The sample was PBMCs. This clonotype was sampled from a boy younger than 18 in good health and CMV-seronegative. V gene TRBV4-1 combines with J gene TRBJ2-3, with 8 nucleotides matching TRBD2. The CDR3 spells CASSQGETSASTDTQYF. CDR3 nucleotide sequence: TGCGCCAGCAGCCAAGGGGAGACTAGCGCCTCCACAGATACGCAGTATTTT.